What follows are 20 T cell receptor beta chains derived from one specimen sequenced in a study of blood T cell repertoires in COVID-19. TCRdb's copy holds only in-frame clones and misses some; the assay was immunoSEQ multiplex PCR. The repertoire holds 200,000 to 250,000 clones, approximately 90% seen once, with over 4% in the top ten. What was sequenced was PBMCs or T cells enriched from blood (not recorded which). The receptors derive from a woman aged 25 to 39 who had recovered from COVID-19.

The rearrangement joins TRBV18 to TRBJ2-2; a possible D gene is TRBD1 (5 bases). Trimming took 0 bases from V and 3 from J, leaving 14 bases between them. The CDR3 contains 17 residues. The germline V gene has CDR1 KGHSH and CDR2 LQKENI. The CDR3 DNA reads TGTGCCAGCTCACCACCCCGAGGACACAGCGACACCGGGGAGCTGTTTTTT. It codes for CASSPPRGHSDTGELFF.

This clone has more than one count but fewer than ten. The V call is TRBV28, the J call TRBJ2-5; D call uncertain. Germline CDR1 and CDR2: MDHEN and SYDVKM. The CDR3 spans 15 residues. V gave up 3 bases and J gave up 0 bases, with 11 bases separating them. The CDR3 coding sequence is TGTGCCAGCAGTTTCACCCCAGGTAACCAAGAGACCCAGTACTTC. Translation gives CASSFTPGNQETQYF.

This clone was seen once. This rearrangement joins TRBV13 to TRBJ1-2; 8 positions match TRBD1. Germline CDR1 and CDR2: PRHDT and FYEKMQ (reference sequence). The CDR3 contains 16 residues. V shed 5 bases, J shed 6 bases, and the junction held 14 bases outside the gene matches. CDR3 nucleotide sequence: TGTGCCAGCAGCCAGGAGCAAGGACAGGGCCTGGATGGCTACACCTTC. Translating gives CASSQEQGQGLDGYTF.

The CDR3 bases are TGTGCCAGTAGTCCCCGACAGGGGGGAAGAATCGAGCAGTACTTC. It yields the protein CASSPRQGGRIEQYF. This rearrangement joins TRBV19 to TRBJ2-7; TRBD1 agrees at 9 bases. V lost 5 bases to trimming and J lost 6 bases; unmatched junction nucleotides: 11. Germline V gene sequence: CDR1 LNHDA, CDR2 SQIVND (reference sequence). This CDR3 region has 15 residues.

About this clone: The same CDR3 can be traced to other DNA sequences in this sample. The chain couples TRBV28 to TRBJ1-2; tentatively, D is TRBD1 (5 bases). V lost 4 bases to trimming and J lost 5 bases, with 8 bases between them. Germline V CDR1 and CDR2: MDHEN, SYDVKM. The CDR3 is made up of 12 amino acids. This chain's CDR3 is CASSWGPYGYTF. In DNA, the CDR3 is TGTGCCAGCAGTTGGGGCCCGTATGGCTACACCTTC.

With regard to this clone: An end of the junction differs from the germline gene, which may be a read error. The rearrangement joins TRBV7-7 to TRBJ2-5; D uncertain. This CDR3 spans 15 amino acids. The V gene's germline CDR1 is SSHAT and CDR2 FNYEAQ (reference sequence). DNA for the CDR3: TGTGCTAGCAGCTTGGGCCCGCGCGCACAAGAGACCCAGTACTTC. Translation: CASSLGPRAQETQYF.

This chain connects TRBV2 to TRBJ1-1; D uncertain. Looked up from germline, CDR1 is SNHLY and CDR2 is FYNNEI. The CDR3 length is 16 residues. V was pared by 7 bases and J by 7 bases, with 25 bases between. The CDR3 DNA follows: TGTGCCAGCACGGGTCAGATCACCACTACGAACGGTGAAGCTTTCTTT. Residues: CASTGQITTTNGEAFF.

The genes are TRBV3-1 (or the pseudogene TRBV3-2) and TRBJ1-2; D possibly corresponds to TRBD1 (5 bases). The V and J ends lost 4 bases and 6 bases respectively, with 15 bases between them. The CDR3 has 14 amino acids. Germline V gives CDR1 LGHDT, CDR2 YNNKEL (reference sequence). The DNA of the CDR3 is TGTGCCAGCAGCCCGAGTGACAGCCTTCATGGCTACACCTTC. Amino acids: CASSPSDSLHGYTF.

This chain connects TRBV6-2 or TRBV6-3 to TRBJ1-5, with D possibly being TRBD1 (6 bases). The CDR3 totals 15 residues. V was trimmed by 2 bases and J by 0 bases, leaving 8 bases between them. From germline, CDR1 is MNHEY and CDR2 SVGEGT. The CDR3, as DNA: TGTGCCAGCAGTTACGGGGGGGCTAGCAATCAGCCCCAGCATTTT. Protein sequence: CASSYGGASNQPQHF.

This sequence joins TRBV28 and TRBJ1-1; TRBD1 matches at 7 bases. V was pared by 6 bases and J by 0 bases, with 4 bases of the junction left unmatched. This CDR3 has 14 amino acids. The V gene's germline CDR1 is MDHEN and CDR2 SYDVKM. CDR3 loop: CASSSGTVNTEAFF. CDR3 sequence (DNA): TGTGCCAGCAGCTCAGGGACAGTGAACACTGAAGCTTTCTTT.

The V gene is TRBV7-3, the J gene TRBJ2-2; 9 bases align to TRBD2. Germline V CDR1 and CDR2: SGHTA, FQGTGA. The CDR3 spans 14 residues. After removal of 8 bases from V and 6 bases from J, the junction contained 7 bases not matched to a gene. This CDR3 is CASSPGLASGELFF. The DNA of the CDR3 is TGTGCCAGCTCACCGGGACTAGCTTCCGGGGAGCTGTTTTTT.

The chain is built from TRBV7-2 and TRBJ1-1, with 9 nucleotides matching TRBD1. Germline assignment: CDR1 SGHTA and CDR2 FQGNSA. Losses at the gene ends were 5 bases for V and 2 bases for J; bases not matched to a gene: 12. There are 17 residues in the CDR3. CDR3 nucleotide sequence: TGTGCCAGCAGCCACAGGGGGCAGGGGGCAATTAACACTGAAGCTTTCTTT. It encodes CASSHRGQGAINTEAFF. The entire variable domain, with the rest obtained from reference TRBV7-2 and TRBJ1-1, is as follows: GAGVSQSPSNKVTEKGKDVELRCDPISGHTALYWYRQSLGQGLEFLIYFQGNSAPDKSGLPSDRFSAERTGGSVSTLTIQRTQQEDSAVYLCASSHRGQGAINTEAFFGQGTRLTVV.

The chain is built from TRBV6-1 and TRBJ1-3; D gene ambiguous. The germline V gene has CDR1 MNHNS and CDR2 SASEGT. This CDR3 region has 15 residues. V was cut by 7 bases and J by 0 bases, with 13 bases left in between. The CDR3 is CASKMKTVSGNTIYF. CDR3 sequence (DNA): TGTGCCAGCAAGATGAAAACAGTCTCTGGAAACACCATATATTTT.

The V call is TRBV28, the J call TRBJ1-2; D ambiguous. Germline V gives CDR1 MDHEN, CDR2 SYDVKM. The CDR3 has 13 amino acids. Trimming pared 7 bases from V and 4 bases from J, leaving 13 bases between. CDR3 sequence reads: CASMIARPYGYTF. CDR3 nucleotides: TGTGCCAGCATGATAGCTCGACCCTATGGCTACACCTTC.

The chain carries TRBV30 and TRBJ2-5; D not resolved. The V gene's germline CDR1 is GTSNPN and CDR2 SVGIG (reference sequence). V lost 1 base and J lost 2, with 2 bases in between. The CDR3 has 11 residues. DNA for the CDR3: TGTGCCTGGAGTGCGCAAGAGACCCAGTACTTC. This codes for CAWSAQETQYF.

The chain combines TRBV28 with TRBJ1-1, with 9 bases identical to TRBD1. Germline-derived CDR1 and CDR2 are MDHEN and SYDVKM. The CDR3 spans 14 residues. J lost 4 bases, V lost 8 bases, and 8 bases had no gene match. The CDR3 region is CASGTGKVGTEAFF. The CDR3 DNA is TGTGCCAGCGGGACAGGGAAAGTTGGCACTGAAGCTTTCTTT.

The V and J genes are TRBV6-1 and TRBJ2-3, with D possibly TRBD2 on 5 matching bases. Germline values: CDR1 MNHNS, CDR2 SASEGT. This CDR3 is built from 18 residues. The ends were cut back, 4 bases at V and 2 bases at J, with 22 bases in the middle. The CDR3 DNA follows: TGTGCCAGCAGTGTCCAAGTCCCAGCGGAGTCTTACACAGATACGCAGTATTTT. Amino acid sequence: CASSVQVPAESYTDTQYF.

This clone was observed once. The chain combines TRBV30 with TRBJ2-7; 10 bases fit TRBD1. Unmatched junction bases numbered 8, after V lost 7 bases and J lost 2 bases. CDR3 size: 14 residues. CDR1 and CDR2 (germline): GTSNPN, SVGIG (reference sequence). CDR3 residues: CASTGDRGPYEQYF. CDR3 coding DNA: TGTGCCTCTACGGGGGACAGGGGACCCTACGAGCAGTACTTC.

The chain couples TRBV27 to TRBJ1-4, with 9 bases aligning to TRBD1. The trim removed 5 bases at V and 6 bases at J, leaving 4 bases unmatched. CDR1 is MNHEY, CDR2 SMNVEV, per germline (reference sequence). The length of the CDR3 is 14 residues. The CDR3 spells CASSQDRGYEKLFF. The DNA of the CDR3 is TGTGCCAGCAGTCAGGACAGGGGATATGAAAAACTGTTTTTT.

The V call is TRBV7-2, the J call TRBJ2-2, with 8 bases fitting TRBD1. Germline V gene sequence: CDR1 SGHTA, CDR2 FQGNSA. The junction had 6 bases not matched to a gene; V was cut back by 8 bases and J by 4 bases. This CDR3 region has 14 residues. The CDR3 DNA is TGTGCCAGCTCTACAGGGGGGAGCACCGGGGAGCTGTTTTTT. This encodes CASSTGGSTGELFF.